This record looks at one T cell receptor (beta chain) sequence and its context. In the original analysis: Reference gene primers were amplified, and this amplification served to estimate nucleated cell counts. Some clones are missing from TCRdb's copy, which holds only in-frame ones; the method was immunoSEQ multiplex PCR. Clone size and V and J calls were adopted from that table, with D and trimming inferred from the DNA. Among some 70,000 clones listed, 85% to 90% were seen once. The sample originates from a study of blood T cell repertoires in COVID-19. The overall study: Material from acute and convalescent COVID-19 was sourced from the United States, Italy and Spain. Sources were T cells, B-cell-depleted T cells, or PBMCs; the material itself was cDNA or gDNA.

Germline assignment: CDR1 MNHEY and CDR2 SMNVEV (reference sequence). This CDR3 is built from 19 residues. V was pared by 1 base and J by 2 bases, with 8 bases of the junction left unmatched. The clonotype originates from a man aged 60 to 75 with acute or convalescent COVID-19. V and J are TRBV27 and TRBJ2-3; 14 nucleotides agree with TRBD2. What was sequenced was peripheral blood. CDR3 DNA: TGTGCCAGCAGTTTATATCCGGGACTAGCGGGAGACGACACAGATACGCAGTATTTT. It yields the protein CASSLYPGLAGDDTDTQYF.